The 15 T cell receptor beta chains in this list originate from one sample, sequenced in a study of cytomegalovirus exposure and HLA in healthy donors. Clones were read by immunoSEQ multiplex PCR, and TCRdb kept only the in-frame ones, dropping some. The table includes around 120,000 clones, roughly nine tenths detected once. Sequenced sample: PBMCs. Receptors were obtained from a man younger than 35 in good health and CMV-seropositive.

This clone has only a few counts. The genes are TRBV2 and TRBJ1-1; D is undetermined. In germline, CDR1 is SNHLY, CDR2 FYNNEI. V gave up 7 bases and J gave up 3 bases, with 12 bases separating them. There are 13 residues in the CDR3. DNA of the CDR3: TGTGCCAGCAAGTACGAAGCGGACACTGAAGCTTTCTTT. Protein: CASKYEADTEAFF.

The chain carries TRBV13 and TRBJ1-6; D gene uncertain. V was pared by 5 bases and J by 7 bases, with 3 bases between. The CDR3 consists of 11 residues. CDR1 and CDR2 from the germline V gene are PRHDT and FYEKMQ (reference sequence). The CDR3 reads CASSRNSPLHF. In DNA, the CDR3 is TGTGCCAGCAGCCGGAATTCACCCCTCCACTTT.

The CDR3 sequence is CASRQGDTEAFF. In DNA, the CDR3 is TGCGCCAGCAGACAGGGTGACACTGAAGCTTTCTTT. J is TRBJ1-1 and V is TRBV10-2; tentatively, D is TRBD1 (6 bases). Between the trimmed V and J ends, which lost 6 bases and 3 bases, there was a span of 8 bases. CDR3 length equals 12 residues. CDR1 and CDR2 from the germline V gene are WSHSY and SAAADI.

The V call is TRBV5-1, the J call TRBJ1-2; 7 bases are a match to TRBD1. This CDR3 has 15 residues. CDR1 SGHRS and CDR2 YFSETQ come from the germline V gene. With V trimmed by 0 bases and J by 4 bases, 6 bases remained unmatched. The CDR3 here is CASSLATGLSYGYTF. DNA for the CDR3: TGCGCCAGCAGCTTGGCGACAGGGCTTAGCTATGGCTACACCTTC. Full variable domain (remainder filled in from reference TRBV5-1 and TRBJ1-2): KAGVTQTPRYLIKTRGQQVTLSCSPISGHRSVSWYQQTPGQGLQFLFEYFSETQRNKGNFPGRFSGRQFSNSRSEMNVSTLELGDSALYLCASSLATGLSYGYTFGSGTRLTVV.

The chain combines TRBV18 with TRBJ2-7; the match to TRBD1 covers 7 bases. CDR1 and CDR2 (germline): KGHSH, LQKENI. There are 14 residues in the CDR3. J gave up 6 bases and V 4 bases, and 9 bases lay outside the gene matches. CDR3 residues: CASSLKTGAGEQYF. The CDR3 nucleotides are TGTGCCAGCTCACTTAAAACAGGGGCGGGCGAGCAGTACTTC.

The J gene is TRBJ2-7, the V gene TRBV10-1; TRBD2 matches at 11 bases. Per germline, CDR1 WNHNN and CDR2 SYGVQD (reference sequence). Trimming removed 5 bases from V and 6 bases from J; junction bases left unmatched: 6. The CDR3 runs 14 residues. The chain's CDR3 is CASSTSSGGSEQYF. CDR3 DNA sequence: TGCGCCAGCAGTACCTCTAGCGGGGGGTCCGAGCAGTACTTC.

The chain combines TRBV4-2 with TRBJ1-5; possibly TRBD1 for D (5 bases). V gave up 0 bases and J gave up 8 bases, with 11 bases separating them. The length of the CDR3 is 14 residues. The germline gives CDR1 LGHNA, CDR2 YNFKEQ. CDR3 nucleotides: TGTGCCAGCAGCCAAGAGGCCCGGGGGGAGCCCCAGCATTTT. Protein sequence: CASSQEARGEPQHF.

This rearrangement joins TRBV30 to TRBJ1-5; TRBD1 aligns across 7 bases. There are 16 residues in the CDR3. V trimming: 0 bases; J trimming: 4 bases; junction bases outside the gene matches: 9. CDR1 and CDR2 (germline): GTSNPN, SVGIG (reference sequence). In DNA, the CDR3 is TGTGCCTGGAGTGTATGGGGCCAGGGGGATAATCAGCCCCAGCATTTT. Encoded protein: CAWSVWGQGDNQPQHF.

This clone has a single count. The genes are TRBV4-2 and TRBJ2-1, with 8 bases that match TRBD2. The CDR3 length is 15 residues. The J segment lost 8 bases and the V segment lost 2 bases, leaving 8 bases of the junction unmatched. Germline V gene data show CDR1 as LGHNA and CDR2 as YNFKEQ. CDR3 bases: TGTGCCAGCAGCCAAACTGACGGCGGGGGGTATGAGCAGTTCTTC. It specifies CASSQTDGGGYEQFF.

In its sample, this clone was seen a few times. The chain couples TRBV6-5 to TRBJ2-7; no definite D call. Germline V gives CDR1 MNHEY, CDR2 SVGAGI. Trimming took 2 bases from V and 5 from J, leaving 16 bases between them. The CDR3 runs 15 residues. Written as DNA, the CDR3 is TGTGCCAGCAGTTACGCAGGCTTCGGTCTCCACGAGCAGTACTTC. The encoded protein is CASSYAGFGLHEQYF.

The chain is built from TRBV6-4 and TRBJ1-1; TRBD1 aligns across 7 bases. The V and J ends lost 0 bases and 3 bases, in that order; junction bases with no gene match: 4. The CDR3 sequence is 15 residues long. Germline loops: CDR1 MRHNA, CDR2 SNTAGT. The CDR3, as DNA: TGTGCCAGCAGTGACTCGAGGCAGGGGGACACTGAAGCTTTCTTT. It is translated as CASSDSRQGDTEAFF.

The genes are TRBV19 and TRBJ2-4; weak D call: TRBD2 (5 bases). The V and J ends lost 5 bases and 1 base respectively, with 18 bases between them. The CDR3 is 17 residues long. CDR1 LNHDA and CDR2 SQIVND come from the germline V gene (reference sequence). The CDR3 loop is CASSAGLWESAKNIQYF. CDR3 sequence (DNA): TGTGCCAGTAGTGCCGGACTCTGGGAATCGGCCAAAAACATTCAGTACTTC.

This sequence joins TRBV6-1 and TRBJ1-5; 8 bases are shared with TRBD1. V shed 5 bases, J shed 6 bases, and the junction held 9 bases outside the gene matches. Germline V gives CDR1 MNHNS, CDR2 SASEGT. There are 15 residues in the CDR3. The CDR3 coding sequence is TGTGCCAGCAGTACATCCTCAGGGGGCACTCAGCCCCAGCATTTT. Amino acid sequence: CASSTSSGGTQPQHF.

This chain links TRBV5-1 with TRBJ1-2, with D uncertain. The CDR3 consists of 12 residues. The germline CDR1 and CDR2 sequences are SGHRS and YFSETQ. The ends were cut back, 0 bases at V and 6 bases at J, with 6 bases in the middle. In DNA form, the CDR3 reads TGCGCCAGCAGCTTGGACCCAGATGGCTACACCTTC. This sequence encodes CASSLDPDGYTF.

This sequence joins TRBV2 and TRBJ2-7; D perhaps matches TRBD2 (5 bases). Looked up from germline, CDR1 is SNHLY and CDR2 is FYNNEI. The CDR3 loop spans 14 amino acids. V was pared by 6 bases and J by 7 bases, with 19 bases between. CDR3 sequence: CASRPGTSLAEQYF. DNA of the CDR3: TGTGCCAGCAGACCGGGAACCTCTCTCGCAGAGCAGTACTTC.